The 17 T cell receptor beta chains below come from one sample, sequenced in a study of metastatic and nonmetastatic thyroid tumors. TCRdb re-called clones from the PCR reads using MiXCR. The table has approximately 15,000 clones, 12% seen once. Treatment of any kind had been given to no patient before thyroid surgery. The sample comprised blood. Every receptor here comes from a female donor with papillary thyroid cancer or a benign thyroid nodule (not recorded which). Some clones in this sample may be carry-over from other donors' samples.

V usage is TRBV7-3 and J usage is TRBJ2-3; 10 positions match TRBD1. After removal of 4 bases from V and 4 bases from J, the junction contained 5 bases not matched to a gene. This CDR3 is built from 15 residues. Germline CDR1 reads SGHTA; CDR2 reads FQGTGA. In nucleotides, the CDR3 is TGTGCCAGCAGCTCGGACAGGGGGAGCTCAGATACGCAGTATTTT. Amino acid sequence: CASSSDRGSSDTQYF.

This clone was counted ten times or more. The chain is built from TRBV27 and TRBJ1-1, with 9 bases matching TRBD1. Germline CDR1 reads MNHEY; CDR2 reads SMNVEV (reference sequence). The CDR3 contains 14 residues. V was pared by 4 bases and J by 2 bases, with 2 bases of the junction left unmatched. This chain's CDR3 is CASSYRGQNTEAFF. Written as DNA, the CDR3 is TGTGCCAGCAGTTACAGGGGGCAAAACACTGAAGCTTTCTTT.

This clone is judged medium-sized. The chain is built from TRBV5-1 and TRBJ2-7; TRBD2 agrees at 7 bases. Trimming took 2 bases from V and 2 from J; bases not matched to a gene: 4. The CDR3 is 14 residues long. Per the germline V gene, CDR1 is SGHRS and CDR2 is YFSETQ. The DNA for the CDR3 is TGCGCCAGCAGCTTTCGGGGGGAGACCTACGAGCAGTACTTC. It encodes CASSFRGETYEQYF.

This clone occurred many times. The chain is built from TRBV29-1 and TRBJ2-1, with 14 nucleotides matching TRBD2. From germline, CDR1 is SQVTM and CDR2 ANQGSEA. The CDR3 sequence is 17 residues long. V gave up 4 bases and J gave up 7 bases; unmatched junction bases: 12. CDR3 sequence: CSVVDPTSGRASNEQFF. Here the CDR3 DNA reads TGCAGCGTTGTCGACCCGACTAGCGGGAGGGCCTCGAATGAGCAGTTCTTC.

Ten or more counts support this clone. The chain couples TRBV4-1 to TRBJ2-3; D is undetermined. V was shortened by 7 bases and J by 3 bases, with 5 bases between the two germline ends. Per the germline V gene, CDR1 is MGHRA and CDR2 is YSYEKL. The CDR3 loop spans 11 amino acids. In DNA form, the CDR3 reads TGCGCCAGCAAACAGACAGATACGCAGTATTTT. Amino acid sequence: CASKQTDTQYF.

This clone was seen ten or more times. The rearrangement uses TRBV2 and TRBJ2-1, with D maybe TRBD2 (5 bases). Germline CDR1 reads SNHLY; CDR2 reads FYNNEI. V was trimmed by 4 bases and J by 10 bases, leaving 14 bases between them. This CDR3 has 13 amino acids. CDR3 in amino acids: CASSVGVRREQFF. The DNA of the CDR3 is TGTGCCAGCAGTGTCGGGGTGCGCCGGGAGCAGTTCTTC.

The chain couples TRBV19 to TRBJ2-7, with D maybe TRBD1 (6 bases). Per germline, CDR1 LNHDA and CDR2 SQIVND (reference sequence). Deletions cut 0 bases from V and 2 bases from J, with 11 bases between. There are 15 residues in the CDR3. This CDR3 reads CASSIDGTGTYEQYF. The CDR3 nucleotides are TGTGCCAGTAGTATAGATGGCACAGGGACCTACGAGCAGTACTTC. Full variable domain (rest looked up from reference TRBV19 and TRBJ2-7): DGGITQSPKYLFRKEGQNVTLSCEQNLNHDAMYWYRQDPGQGLRLIYYSQIVNDFQKGDIAEGYSVSREKKESFPLTVTSAQKNPTAFYLCASSIDGTGTYEQYFGPGTRLTVT.

A word on this clone: The junction and the germline gene differ at one end; a read error may be behind it. This chain uses TRBV20-1 with TRBJ1-2; D remains ambiguous. The CDR3 sequence is 11 residues long. Germline V gives CDR1 DFQATT, CDR2 SNEGSKA (reference sequence). As DNA, the CDR3 is TGTAGTTCTTCGCCGGGCTATGGCTACACCTTC. Its protein is CSSSPGYGYTF.

Many counts were recorded for this clone. V gene TRBV28 combines with J gene TRBJ1-1; 11 positions match TRBD1. From germline, CDR1 is MDHEN and CDR2 SYDVKM. After removal of 5 bases from V and 1 base from J, the junction contained 9 bases not matched to a gene. The CDR3 extends over 17 amino acids. The CDR3 coding sequence is TGTGCCAGCAGTAAACCGGGACAGGGGGTGTCGAACACTGAAGCTTTCTTT. Translating it yields CASSKPGQGVSNTEAFF.

This clone was seen repeatedly, ten times or more. The J gene is TRBJ1-6, the V gene TRBV27, with 10 bases that match TRBD1. V dropped 3 bases and J dropped 9; count of bases not matched to a gene: 17. The CDR3 sequence is 19 residues long. From germline, CDR1 is MNHEY and CDR2 SMNVEV (reference sequence). CDR3 DNA: TGTGCCAGCAGTTTGAGACCGGGACAGGGGTCAAGTGGGTTTTCACCCCTCCACTTT. This codes for CASSLRPGQGSSGFSPLHF.

This clone is labeled medium-sized. The rearrangement joins TRBV6-1 to TRBJ2-5, with a possible D match to TRBD1 (5 bases). The CDR3 sequence is 15 residues long. The germline V and J ends were trimmed by 2 bases and 5 bases, with 15 bases remaining between them. The germline gives CDR1 MNHNS, CDR2 SASEGT. For the CDR3, the DNA is TGTGCCAGCAGTGAACAGGGTTCAGGGTGGGAGACCCAGTACTTC. Translating gives CASSEQGSGWETQYF.

This clone was detected a few times. J is TRBJ2-1 and V is TRBV2; weak D call: TRBD2 (6 bases). Germline V lookup: CDR1 SNHLY, CDR2 FYNNEI. This CDR3 spans 15 amino acids. Trimming took 5 bases from V and 7 from J, leaving 18 bases between them. The CDR3 region has the DNA TGTGCCAGCAGTCCTCGGCGGGCGGGGAATAATGAGCAGTTCTTC. The encoded protein is CASSPRRAGNNEQFF. The full variable domain, rest sourced from reference TRBV2 and TRBJ2-1, is EPEVTQTPSHQVTQMGQEVILRCVPISNHLYFYWYRQILGQKVEFLVSFYNNEISEKSEIFDDQFSVERPDGSNFTLKIRSTKLEDSAMYFCASSPRRAGNNEQFFGPGTRLTVL.

This clone was detected many times. The chain couples TRBV20-1 to TRBJ2-5; 10 bases line up with TRBD2. Trimming removed 0 bases from V and 0 bases from J; junction bases left unmatched: 4. The CDR3 has 16 amino acids. Germline V lookup: CDR1 DFQATT, CDR2 SNEGSKA (reference sequence). The CDR3, as DNA: TGCAGTGCTAGAGATCAGCGGGGGGGCGACCAAGAGACCCAGTACTTC. Translated, it gives CSARDQRGGDQETQYF.

This clone was found many times. V usage is TRBV19 and J usage is TRBJ2-1; D may be TRBD1 (5 bases). Germline loops: CDR1 LNHDA, CDR2 SQIVND (reference sequence). V lost 4 bases and J lost 1, with 8 bases in between. The CDR3 runs to 14 residues. The CDR3 DNA reads TGTGCCAGTAGTACAGGGAATTCCTACAATGAGCAGTTCTTC. This sequence encodes CASSTGNSYNEQFF.

The rearrangement links TRBV5-1 to TRBJ2-1; D unclear. The CDR3 is 15 residues long. Germline CDR1 and CDR2: SGHRS and YFSETQ. The V and J ends lost 4 bases and 1 base respectively, with 12 bases between them. Here the CDR3 reads CASSPPDVSYNEQFF. The CDR3 region has the DNA TGCGCCAGCAGCCCGCCAGACGTTTCCTACAATGAGCAGTTCTTC.

In this sample, this clone turned up many times. A much larger clone sits a single nucleotide away, making a read error possible. The chain employs TRBV3-1 and TRBJ2-3; either TRBD1 or TRBD2 may fit D (5 bases each). The CDR3 loop spans 16 amino acids. The V end lost 0 bases, the J end lost 2 bases, and 12 bases lay between the germline ends. In germline, CDR1 is LGHDT, CDR2 YNNKEL (reference sequence). Here the CDR3 DNA reads TGTGCCAGCAGCCAAGAGAACGGGGACGTCACAGATACGCAGTATTTT. This translates into CASSQENGDVTDTQYF.

This clone occurred many times. V is TRBV4-2 and J is TRBJ2-3; the match to TRBD2 covers 7 bases. Germline CDR1 and CDR2: LGHNA and YNFKEQ. The trim removed 4 bases at V and 6 bases at J, leaving 7 bases unmatched. This CDR3 has 14 residues. The CDR3 spells CASSLRRGVDTQYF. CDR3 DNA: TGTGCCAGCAGCCTCCGACGGGGGGTTGATACGCAGTATTTT.